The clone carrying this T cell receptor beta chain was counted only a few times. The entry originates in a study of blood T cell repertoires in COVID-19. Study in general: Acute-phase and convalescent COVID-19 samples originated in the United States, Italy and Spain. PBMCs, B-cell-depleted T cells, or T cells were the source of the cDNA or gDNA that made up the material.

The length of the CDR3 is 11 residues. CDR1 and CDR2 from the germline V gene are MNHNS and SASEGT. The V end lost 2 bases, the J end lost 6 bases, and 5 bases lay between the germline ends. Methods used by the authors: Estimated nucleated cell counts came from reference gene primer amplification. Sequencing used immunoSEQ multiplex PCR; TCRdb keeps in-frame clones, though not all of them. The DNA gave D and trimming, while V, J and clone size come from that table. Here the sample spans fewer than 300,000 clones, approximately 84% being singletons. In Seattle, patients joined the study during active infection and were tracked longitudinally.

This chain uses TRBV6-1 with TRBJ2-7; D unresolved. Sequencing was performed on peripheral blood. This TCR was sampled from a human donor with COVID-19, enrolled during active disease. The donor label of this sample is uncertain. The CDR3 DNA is TGTGCCAGCAGTGAATTTCGCGAGCAGTACTTC. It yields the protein CASSEFREQYF.